This TCR beta chain was recorded in a study of CXCR3-negative and CXCR3-positive naive CD8 T cells. General study findings and limits: Memory cells showed distinct TRBV-TRBJ patterns, while the two naive subsets matched. Most assays were run on fresh PBMCs (CXCR3 expression partially decreased after cryopreservation).

UMI-tagged TRB cDNA libraries were built via 5' RACE. TCRdb re-called the 5' RACE reads; one entry per CDR3 protein, DNA not given. This repertoire includes roughly 86,000 distinct CDR3 sequences. In regard to this clonotype: The antigen is undetermined.

The sequence came from a human donor in good health. Some clones in this sample may be carry-over from other donors' samples. Material for sequencing was naive CXCR3- CD8+ T cells from blood. Subset: CD45RO-CCR7+CD27+CD95- naive CD8+ T cells lacking CXCR3 (TNR3-).

Here the CDR3 reads CSAKTSGVYNEQFF. This chain links TRBV20-1 with TRBJ2-1; there is no DNA to check the TCRdb D call of TRBD2. Germline V gene lookup returns CDR1 DFQATT and CDR2 SNEGSKA (reference sequence). The CDR3 loop spans 14 amino acids.